The 29 T cell receptor beta chains in this list originate from one sample, sequenced in a study of CD8 T cells in ankylosing spondylitis. Using its own MiXCR run on the 5' RACE reads, TCRdb lists one record per CDR3 protein. The sample holds 200,000 to 250,000 distinct CDR3 sequences; approximately 8.4% are singletons and the top ten take around 4.4%. The source material was blood, either unsorted or a sorted T cell fraction (not recorded which). The receptors come from a female donor with ankylosing spondylitis or in good health (not recorded which).

This clonotype was recorded many times. The chain has TRBV19 and TRBJ1-5; tentative D call: TRBD1 (6 bases). The CDR3 spans 15 residues. V lost 9 bases and J lost 6, with 21 bases in between. Germline V gene sequence: CDR1 LNHDA, CDR2 SQIVND (reference sequence). CDR3 in amino acids: CASQPRPRGGQPQHF. In nucleotides, the CDR3 is TGTGCCAGCCAACCCCGGCCCCGAGGGGGTCAGCCCCAGCATTTT.

This chain connects TRBV29-1 to TRBJ2-1; a possible D gene is TRBD1 (6 bases). The CDR3 totals 15 residues. The V gene lost 4 bases and the J gene lost 5 bases, with 18 bases spanning the gap. Germline assignment: CDR1 SQVTM and CDR2 ANQGSEA. CDR3 region: CSVGGGASRNNEQFF. The CDR3 nucleotides read TGCAGCGTTGGAGGGGGAGCTAGCCGGAACAATGAGCAGTTCTTC.

A note on this clonotype: This could be a read error, since a much larger clone is one nucleotide away. This chain uses TRBV9 with TRBJ2-1, with D perhaps TRBD1 (5 bases). The CDR3 extends over 13 amino acids. Looked up from germline, CDR1 is SGDLS and CDR2 is YYNGEE. The CDR3 region is CTSSVGHPNEQFF. The CDR3, as DNA: TGTACCAGCAGCGTAGGACACCCGAACGAGCAGTTCTTC.

In its sample, this clonotype was seen many times. The V and J genes are TRBV29-1 and TRBJ2-7, with 7 nucleotides matching TRBD2. Germline V gives CDR1 SQVTM, CDR2 ANQGSEA. With V trimmed by 7 bases and J by 7 bases, 10 bases remained unmatched. The CDR3 loop spans 12 amino acids. The CDR3 loop is CSARALGGEQYF. CDR3 in DNA: TGCAGCGCCCGGGCTTTGGGAGGGGAGCAGTACTTC.

This clonotype has a count of ten or more. The chain recombines TRBV11-2 with TRBJ2-7, with TRBD2 as a possible D gene (7 bases). The CDR3 has 16 amino acids. V lost 5 bases and J 2 bases, leaving 19 bases between the germline ends. Germline V lookup: CDR1 SGHAT, CDR2 FQNNGV. The CDR3 loop is CASSPDSSGTPYEQYF. For the CDR3, the DNA is TGTGCCAGCAGCCCCGACTCAAGCGGGACACCCTACGAGCAGTACTTC.

This clonotype was recorded many times. This chain connects TRBV5-1 to TRBJ2-1, with 10 bases identical to TRBD1. Germline V gene data show CDR1 as SGHRS and CDR2 as YFSETQ. There are 15 residues in the CDR3. V lost 2 bases, J lost 2 bases, and 1 base stayed unmatched. The CDR3 sequence is CASSFGQGAYNEQFF. In DNA, the CDR3 is TGCGCCAGCAGCTTTGGACAGGGGGCCTACAATGAGCAGTTCTTC.

This clonotype was detected many times. The CDR3 reads CSVEDMLLTGTWETQYF. CDR3 coding DNA: TGCAGCGTTGAAGATATGCTCTTGACAGGGACATGGGAGACCCAGTACTTC. The chain recombines TRBV29-1 with TRBJ2-5; 7 nucleotides line up with TRBD1. The V gene's germline CDR1 is SQVTM and CDR2 ANQGSEA. J lost 5 bases, V lost 0 bases, and 15 bases had no gene match. The CDR3 has 17 amino acids.

This clonotype was picked up many times. V gene TRBV6-2 or TRBV6-3 combines with J gene TRBJ1-2; 7 bases map to TRBD1. V trimming: 6 bases; J trimming: 3 bases; junction bases outside the gene matches: 13. CDR1 and CDR2 (germline): MNHEY, SVGEGT. The CDR3 is 16 amino acids. CDR3 nucleotide sequence: TGTGCCAGCAGACAAGACAGGGCAACCTACGACTATGGCTACACCTTC. Translation gives CASRQDRATYDYGYTF.

This clonotype was seen many times. V is TRBV7-6 and J is TRBJ2-5, with D possibly being TRBD2 (6 bases). The CDR3 extends over 13 amino acids. Trimming took 6 bases from V and 2 from J, leaving 10 bases between them. Per the germline V gene, CDR1 is SGHVS and CDR2 is FNYEAQ. The CDR3 spells CASREGLQETQYF. The CDR3 nucleotides read TGTGCCAGCAGGGAAGGACTACAAGAGACCCAGTACTTC.

This clonotype has ten or more counts. The gene calls are TRBV12-3 or TRBV12-4 and TRBJ2-2; tentatively, D is TRBD2 (5 bases). The CDR3 is made up of 13 amino acids. The V and J ends lost 6 bases and 6 bases respectively, with 11 bases between them. The CDR3: CASSLAPAGELFF. As DNA, the CDR3 is TGTGCCAGCAGCCTAGCTCCGGCCGGGGAGCTGTTTTTT.

This clonotype was recorded at least ten times. The CDR3 loop reads CSAKEALAYEQYF. CDR3 nucleotides: TGCAGTGCGAAGGAGGCACTAGCCTACGAGCAGTACTTC. The V call is TRBV20-1, the J call TRBJ2-7, with D possibly TRBD2 on 5 matching bases. The germline V gene encodes CDR1 DFQATT and CDR2 SNEGSKA (reference sequence). The CDR3 loop spans 13 amino acids. V lost 6 bases and J lost 2, with 14 bases in between.

The table lists this clonotype with many counts. The gene calls are TRBV14 and TRBJ2-1, with TRBD2 matching over 9 bases. There are 17 residues in the CDR3. The germline V gene has CDR1 SGHDN and CDR2 FVKESK. The V and J ends lost 4 bases and 5 bases, in that order; junction bases with no gene match: 12. The CDR3 sequence: CASSPSLIAGAHNEQFF. In DNA, the CDR3 is TGTGCCAGCAGCCCTTCTTTGATAGCGGGAGCCCACAATGAGCAGTTCTTC.

This clonotype was recorded many times. The rearrangement joins TRBV30 to TRBJ2-3; 7 bases line up with TRBD2. The CDR3 spans 17 residues. Germline V CDR1 and CDR2: GTSNPN, SVGIG (reference sequence). Trimming cost V 0 bases and J 2 bases; bases outside gene matches: 11. The CDR3 DNA is TGTGCCTGGAGTGTTGGGGTCGGGACTAAGTCCACAGATACGCAGTATTTT. Translated: CAWSVGVGTKSTDTQYF.

This clonotype has at least ten counts. V usage is TRBV5-5 and J usage is TRBJ2-1; TRBD2 matches 7 bases. In germline, CDR1 is SGHKS, CDR2 YYEKEE (reference sequence). The ends lost 0 bases at V and 0 bases at J; junction bases unmatched: 3. There are 16 residues in the CDR3. CDR3 region: CASSLDPSGSYNEQFF. In DNA, the CDR3 is TGTGCCAGCAGCTTGGACCCTAGCGGCTCCTACAATGAGCAGTTCTTC.

In this sample, this clonotype turned up many times. The genes are TRBV28 and TRBJ2-3; D unresolved. V was cut by 2 bases and J by 0 bases, with 15 bases left in between. CDR1 and CDR2 from the germline V gene are MDHEN and SYDVKM. The CDR3 is 17 amino acids. The CDR3 sequence: CASSLAPSPTSTDTQYF. DNA of the CDR3: TGTGCCAGCAGTTTAGCTCCATCCCCAACTAGCACAGATACGCAGTATTTT.

This clonotype came up many times. V gene TRBV5-1 combines with J gene TRBJ1-1, with D perhaps matching TRBD1 (5 bases). Germline-derived CDR1 and CDR2 are SGHRS and YFSETQ. The CDR3 consists of 15 residues. Trimming left V 0 bases short and J 5 bases short, with 14 bases between. DNA of the CDR3: TGCGCCAGCAGCTTGGATGGGGGGGTCCTAACTGAAGCTTTCTTT. Protein: CASSLDGGVLTEAFF.

This clonotype was seen at least ten times. The rearrangement joins TRBV20-1 to TRBJ2-7, with D possibly being TRBD1 (5 bases). The V end was cut by 0 bases, the J end by 6 bases, with 12 bases between. CDR3 length: 13 amino acids. Germline V gene sequence: CDR1 DFQATT, CDR2 SNEGSKA (reference sequence). The CDR3, as DNA: TGCAGTGCTAGAGATAGGGGTTTTGGCGAGCAGTACTTC. Translated, it gives CSARDRGFGEQYF.

In this sample, this clonotype turned up many times. This CDR3 is CSVFGTGLQGYTF. Written as DNA, the CDR3 is TGCAGCGTGTTCGGGACAGGGCTCCAGGGCTACACCTTC. The rearrangement uses TRBV29-1 and TRBJ1-2, with 9 bases fitting TRBD1. The CDR3 sequence is 13 residues long. J gave up 8 bases and V 6 bases, and 10 bases lay outside the gene matches. CDR1 is SQVTM and CDR2 is ANQGSEA in the germline V gene. Full variable domain (outside the CDR3, taken from reference TRBV29-1 and TRBJ1-2): SAVISQKPSRDICQRGTSLTIQCQVDSQVTMMFWYRQQPGQSLTLIATANQGSEATYESGFVIDKFPISRPNLTFSTLTVSNMSPEDSSIYLCSVFGTGLQGYTFGSGTRLTVV.

With regard to this clonotype: A single base separates this from a much larger clone, so it may be a read error. The V gene is TRBV20-1, the J gene TRBJ2-1; TRBD2 is a possible D gene (6 bases). This CDR3 region has 15 residues. V lost 6 bases to trimming and J lost 9 bases, with 24 bases between them. The germline V gene encodes CDR1 DFQATT and CDR2 SNEGSKA (reference sequence). CDR3 DNA: TGCAGTGCCCTTATCCGACTAGGTGTTTACGCTGAGCAGTTCTTC. Amino acids: CSALIRLGVYAEQFF.

The table lists this clonotype with many counts. The chain has TRBV7-8 and TRBJ1-1; D ambiguous. With 5 bases removed from V and 11 bases from J, the gap between germline ends came to 24 bases. Germline V gene sequence: CDR1 SGHVS, CDR2 FQNEAQ. This CDR3 has 15 residues. The CDR3 DNA reads TGTGCCAGCAGCCTATTGTCGGGAGCCCCGATGGAGGCTTTCTTT. Amino acid sequence: CASSLLSGAPMEAFF.

This clonotype has ten or more counts. The CDR3 sequence is CATSDLWTLIYNEQFF. Written as DNA, the CDR3 is TGTGCCACCAGTGACCTTTGGACCCTAATATACAATGAGCAGTTCTTC. The chain combines TRBV24-1 with TRBJ2-1; D not resolved. Germline V CDR1 and CDR2: KGHDR, SFDVKD. The V end was cut by 4 bases, the J end by 4 bases, with 16 bases between. The CDR3 consists of 16 residues.

This clonotype has only a few counts. The chain uses TRBV27 and TRBJ2-6, with D maybe TRBD1 (5 bases). Trimming took 3 bases from V and 1 from J, leaving 7 bases between them. CDR1 is MNHEY and CDR2 is SMNVEV in the germline V gene (reference sequence). The CDR3 totals 15 residues. CDR3 residues: CASSFSGSGANVLTF. The CDR3 bases are TGTGCCAGCAGTTTTTCAGGGTCTGGGGCCAACGTCCTGACTTTC.

The chain has TRBV10-3 and TRBJ1-2; perhaps TRBD1 as D (5 bases). The germline V gene encodes CDR1 ENHRY and CDR2 SYGVKD. V was trimmed by 8 bases and J by 3 bases, leaving 19 bases between them. CDR3 length: 15 residues. CDR3 coding DNA: TGTGCCATCGGGGAGCGGCGCCAAGGGGACTATGGCTACACCTTC. Protein product: CAIGERRQGDYGYTF.

The table lists this clonotype with many counts. The chain is built from TRBV6-1 and TRBJ2-1, with 8 bases lining up with TRBD2. Germline V gives CDR1 MNHNS, CDR2 SASEGT. The J segment lost 0 bases and the V segment lost 2 bases, leaving 9 bases of the junction unmatched. The CDR3 covers 18 residues. DNA of the CDR3: TGTGCCAGCAGTGAAAGGCTAGCGGGCGTAAGCTCCTACAATGAGCAGTTCTTC. It specifies CASSERLAGVSSYNEQFF.

This clonotype was seen ten or more times. The gene calls are TRBV20-1 and TRBJ2-3; 9 positions match TRBD2. Losses at the gene ends were 0 bases for V and 6 bases for J; bases not matched to a gene: 10. There are 16 residues in the CDR3. Germline CDR1 and CDR2: DFQATT and SNEGSKA (reference sequence). The CDR3 here is CSARDARGRASDTQYF. CDR3 sequence (DNA): TGCAGTGCTAGAGATGCACGCGGGAGGGCCAGCGATACGCAGTATTTT.

Ten or more counts support this clonotype. This rearrangement joins TRBV6-1 to TRBJ2-3; 8 positions match TRBD1. This CDR3 is built from 14 residues. Unmatched junction bases numbered 7, after V lost 6 bases and J lost 5 bases. The germline CDR1 and CDR2 sequences are MNHNS and SASEGT. For the CDR3, the DNA is TGTGCCAGCAGCCCGGACAGGGAGGTAGATACGCAGTATTTT. This translates into CASSPDREVDTQYF.

This clonotype was picked up many times. This chain connects TRBV7-2 to TRBJ2-1; 9 nucleotides line up with TRBD2. CDR1 SGHTA and CDR2 FQGNSA come from the germline V gene. This CDR3 spans 16 amino acids. V lost 5 bases to trimming and J lost 8 bases; unmatched junction nucleotides: 13. The CDR3 reads CASSARLAVGGDEQFF. DNA of the CDR3: TGTGCCAGCAGCGCCAGACTAGCGGTAGGTGGTGATGAGCAGTTCTTC.

This clonotype was counted at least ten times. The gene calls are TRBV10-3 and TRBJ2-3; D gene ambiguous. CDR1 is ENHRY, CDR2 SYGVKD, per germline. Deletions cut 5 bases from V and 4 bases from J, with 7 bases between. The CDR3 covers 12 residues. CDR3 coding DNA: TGTGCCATCAGTCCGGCTGCAGATACGCAGTATTTT. It yields the protein CAISPAADTQYF.

This clonotype was counted many times. This chain uses TRBV7-6 with TRBJ2-1; 7 bases agree with TRBD2. Trimming at V came to 1 base and at J to 2 bases, leaving 8 bases not matched to a gene. The germline V gene encodes CDR1 SGHVS and CDR2 FNYEAQ. CDR3 length equals 17 residues. Here the CDR3 reads CASSLGLASTPYNEQFF. In DNA form, the CDR3 reads TGTGCCAGCAGCTTAGGACTAGCCTCCACTCCCTACAATGAGCAGTTCTTC.